The 10 T cell receptor beta chains listed next were all sequenced from one sample in a study of graft-versus-host responses after intestinal transplantation. TCRdb keeps only in-frame clones here, not all; method: immunoSEQ multiplex PCR. Of almost 85,000 clones listed, 90% to 95% are singletons. Their target antigens are unknown. Sample: unstimulated CD4+ T cells sorted from spleen or lymph node cells, taken before intestinal transplant. Receptors were obtained from a human donor who received an intestinal transplant.

CDR3 DNA sequence: TGTGCCAGCAGCAGTCTACCGGGACAGGATAATGAAAAACTGTTTTTT. It encodes CASSSLPGQDNEKLFF. This chain joins TRBV5-6 and TRBJ1-4; TRBD1 matches at 8 bases. The V gene end was trimmed by 4 bases and the J gene end by 4 bases; junction bases not matched to a gene: 9. The germline gives CDR1 SGHDT, CDR2 YYEEEE. The CDR3 totals 16 residues. The variable domain in full, with the rest retrieved from reference TRBV5-6 and TRBJ1-4, is DAGVTQSPTHLIKTRGQQVTLRCSPKSGHDTVSWYQQALGQGPQFIFQYYEEEERQRGNFPDRFSGHQFPNYSSELNVNALLLGDSALYLCASSSLPGQDNEKLFFGSGTQLSVL.

The chain carries TRBV27 and TRBJ2-3; a weak D match, TRBD2 (6 bases). The CDR3 is made up of 15 amino acids. CDR1 is MNHEY and CDR2 is SMNVEV in the germline V gene (reference sequence). The V end lost 3 bases, the J end lost 4 bases, and 14 bases lay between the germline ends. DNA for the CDR3: TGTGCCAGCAGTTTGGGAGGCAGGACGCCAGATACGCAGTATTTT. It is translated as CASSLGGRTPDTQYF.

The rearrangement links TRBV5-1 to TRBJ1-1; D may be TRBD1 (6 bases). V was pared by 0 bases and J by 5 bases, with 14 bases between. The CDR3 spans 15 residues. Germline assignment: CDR1 SGHRS and CDR2 YFSETQ. CDR3: CASSLVQGRGTEAFF. The CDR3 DNA is TGCGCCAGCAGCTTGGTACAGGGACGAGGGACTGAAGCTTTCTTT.

V and J are TRBV7-9 and TRBJ2-5; D remains ambiguous. The CDR3 extends over 15 amino acids. Trimming stripped 0 bases from V and 1 base from J, with 9 bases between. CDR1 and CDR2 from the germline V gene are SEHNR and FQNEAQ (reference sequence). The CDR3 DNA reads as TGTGCCAGCAGCTTAGCCAACATGTTCCAAGAGACCCAGTACTTC. Translated, it gives CASSLANMFQETQYF.

This clone was recorded a few times. The J gene is TRBJ1-4, the V gene TRBV5-8; 10 nucleotides align to TRBD1. Germline V gene data show CDR1 as SGHTS and CDR2 as YDEGEE. The J segment lost 6 bases and the V segment lost 0 bases, leaving 2 bases of the junction unmatched. This CDR3 region has 15 residues. The CDR3 protein is CASSLEGTGDEKLFF. The CDR3 nucleotides are TGTGCCAGCAGCTTGGAGGGGACAGGGGATGAAAAACTGTTTTTT.

The rearrangement joins TRBV4-2 to TRBJ2-7; unclear D gene. The length of the CDR3 is 17 residues. The V end lost 0 bases, the J end lost 2 bases, and 17 bases lay between the germline ends. Germline lookup yields CDR1 LGHNA and CDR2 YNFKEQ. As DNA, the CDR3 is TGTGCCAGCAGCCAAGAAATACAAACCGCCTTTCCCTACGAGCAGTACTTC. The encoded protein is CASSQEIQTAFPYEQYF.

The chain uses TRBV5-1 and TRBJ2-2, with a tentative D call TRBD2 (6 bases). The CDR3 has 14 amino acids. The germline gives CDR1 SGHRS, CDR2 YFSETQ. V lost 4 bases and J 3 bases, leaving 10 bases between the germline ends. The CDR3 spells CASSGGADTGELFF. The CDR3 DNA follows: TGCGCCAGCAGCGGCGGGGCAGACACCGGGGAGCTGTTTTTT.

Details on this clone: Different DNA sequences within this sample yield the same CDR3. J is TRBJ2-5 and V is TRBV7-2; possible D gene TRBD1, 5 bases. V was trimmed by 5 bases and J by 4 bases, leaving 8 bases between them. This CDR3 contains 12 residues. Germline V CDR1 and CDR2: SGHTA, FQGNSA. In DNA, the CDR3 is TGTGCCAGCAGCCTAGACAGAGAGACCCAGTACTTC. It specifies CASSLDRETQYF.

This chain connects TRBV4-1 to TRBJ2-3; tentatively, D is TRBD1 (5 bases). V was pared by 0 bases and J by 1 base, with 5 bases between. CDR1 MGHRA and CDR2 YSYEKL come from the germline V gene. This CDR3 contains 14 residues. CDR3 amino acids: CASSQETGTDTQYF. The CDR3 region has the DNA TGCGCCAGCAGCCAAGAGACAGGCACAGATACGCAGTATTTT.

The chain recombines TRBV14 with TRBJ1-6; 9 bases are shared with TRBD1. This CDR3 region has 14 residues. From germline, CDR1 is SGHDN and CDR2 FVKESK. With 5 bases clipped from V and 8 bases from J, the junction kept 4 bases outside the gene matches. CDR3 coding DNA: TGTGCCAGCAGCTCCGGACAGGGGTATTCACCCCTCCACTTT. Residues: CASSSGQGYSPLHF.